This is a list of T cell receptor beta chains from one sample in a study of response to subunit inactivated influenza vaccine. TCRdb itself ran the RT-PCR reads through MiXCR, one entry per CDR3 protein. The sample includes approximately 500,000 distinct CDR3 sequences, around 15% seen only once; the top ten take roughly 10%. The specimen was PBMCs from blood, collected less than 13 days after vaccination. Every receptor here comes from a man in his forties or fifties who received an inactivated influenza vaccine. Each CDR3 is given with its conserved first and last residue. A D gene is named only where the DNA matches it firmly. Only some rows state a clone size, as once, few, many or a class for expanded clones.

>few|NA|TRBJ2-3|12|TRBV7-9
TGTGCCAGCAGCGTAGGATCCGATACGCAGTATTTT
CASSVGSDTQYF
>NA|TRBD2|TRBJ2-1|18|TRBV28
TGTGCCAGCAGTGAGGTGACTAGCGGGAGGGCCCGGTGGAATGAGCAGTTCTTC
CASSEVTSGRARWNEQFF
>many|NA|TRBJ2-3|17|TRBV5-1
TGCGCCAGCAGCTCAAGACAACCGGGACCGAGCACAGATACGCAGTATTTT
CASSSRQPGPSTDTQYF
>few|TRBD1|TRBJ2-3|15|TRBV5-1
TGCGCCAGCAGCTCGACAGGGTTGGTTTCAGAGACGCAGTATTTT
CASSSTGLVSETQYF
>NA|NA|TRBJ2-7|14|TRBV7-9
TGTGCCAGCAGCCCCATGGGGCGGTTTTACGAGCAGTACTTC
CASSPMGRFYEQYF
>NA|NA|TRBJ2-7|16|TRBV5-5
TGTGCCAGCAGCTTGGCTTCGAGACAGAAGTTCTACGAGCAGTACTTC
CASSLASRQKFYEQYF
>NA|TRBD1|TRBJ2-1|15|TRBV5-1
TGCGCCAGCAGCTTGGTAGGGACAGGGGTGGATGAGCAGTTCTTC
CASSLVGTGVDEQFF
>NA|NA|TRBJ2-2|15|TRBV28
TGTGCCAGCAGTTATTCGGACCGATACACCGGGGAGCTGTTTTTT
CASSYSDRYTGELFF
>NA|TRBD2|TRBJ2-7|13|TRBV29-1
TGCAGCGCCGTTGGGGGGGGCTCCTACGAGCAGTACTTC
CSAVGGGSYEQYF
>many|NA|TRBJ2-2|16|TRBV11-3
TGTGCCAGCAGCTCCGACAGAGTCCAGAACACCGGGGAGCTGTTTTTT
CASSSDRVQNTGELFF
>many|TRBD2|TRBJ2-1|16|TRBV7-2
TGTGCCAGCAGCGTAAATAGCGGGAGGGCCGGGAATGAGCAGTTCTTC
CASSVNSGRAGNEQFF
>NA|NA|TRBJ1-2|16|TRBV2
TGTGCCAGCAGTTCCTGGGAGCCTCAGCTAAACGATGGCTACACCTTC
CASSSWEPQLNDGYTF
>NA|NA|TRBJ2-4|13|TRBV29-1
TGCAGCGTTGGGGACTTAACCAAAAACATTCAGTACTTC
CSVGDLTKNIQYF
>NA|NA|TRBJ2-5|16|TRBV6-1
TGTGCCACCATGGGTGGGTTGAGAGGAGGGAAAGAGACCCAGTACTTC
CATMGGLRGGKETQYF
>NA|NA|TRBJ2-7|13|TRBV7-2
TGTGCCAGCAACAGAGAGGGGGGCTACGAGCAGTACTTC
CASNREGGYEQYF
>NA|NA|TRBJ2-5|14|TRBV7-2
TGTGCCAGCAGCTTACAACTAGCAGGGGAGACCCAGTACTTC
CASSLQLAGETQYF
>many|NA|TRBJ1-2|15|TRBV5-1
TGCGCCAGCAGCTTCGGGGGGGGACCAGACTATGGCTACACCTTC
CASSFGGGPDYGYTF
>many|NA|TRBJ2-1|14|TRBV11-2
TGTGCCAGCAGCTTATTTGTCTCCTACAATGAGCAGTTCTTC
CASSLFVSYNEQFF
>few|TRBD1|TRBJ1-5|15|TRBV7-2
TGTGCCAGCAGCTCCCACAGGGGGGACAATCAGCCCCAGCATTTT
CASSSHRGDNQPQHF
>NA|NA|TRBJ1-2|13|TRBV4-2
TGTGCCAGCAGCCAAACGGACAGTCAGCGCTACACCTTC
CASSQTDSQRYTF
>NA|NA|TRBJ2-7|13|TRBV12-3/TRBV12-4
TGTGCCAGCAGGTCGGACACCCCAAGCGAGCAGTACTTC
CASRSDTPSEQYF
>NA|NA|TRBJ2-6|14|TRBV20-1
TGCAGTGCTAGCGGGGTTTCTGGGGCCAACGTCCTGACTTTC
CSASGVSGANVLTF
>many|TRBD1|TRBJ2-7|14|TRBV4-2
TGTGCCAGCAGCCAAGATGGACAGGGCTACGAGCAGTACTTC
CASSQDGQGYEQYF
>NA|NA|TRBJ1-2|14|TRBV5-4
TGTGCCAGCAGCCCCACGGGGGCTAACAATGGCTACACCTTC
CASSPTGANNGYTF
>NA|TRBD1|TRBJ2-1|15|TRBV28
TGTGCCAGCAGTCCCGGGACAGAGTACCGCAATGAGCAGTTCTTC
CASSPGTEYRNEQFF
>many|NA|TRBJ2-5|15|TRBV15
TGTGCCACCAGCAGAGCGGGCAGCCCCCAAGAGACCCAGTACTTC
CATSRAGSPQETQYF
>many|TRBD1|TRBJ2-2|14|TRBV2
TGTGCCAGCAGGACAGGGGCGAACACCGGGGAGCTGTTTTTT
CASRTGANTGELFF
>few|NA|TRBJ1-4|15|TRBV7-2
TGTGCCAGCAGCTCAGCCGGGACGGTCATTGAAAAACTGTTTTTT
CASSSAGTVIEKLFF
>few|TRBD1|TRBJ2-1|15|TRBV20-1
TGCAGTGCTAGAGAGGACAGGGGGCTACTCCATGAGCAGTTCTTC
CSAREDRGLLHEQFF
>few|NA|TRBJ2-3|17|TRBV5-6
TGTGCCAGCAGCTTGGGACGGGGCTATAAGCGCACAGATACGCAGTATTTT
CASSLGRGYKRTDTQYF
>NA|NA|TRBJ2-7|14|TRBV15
TGTGCCACCAGCAGAGATTTGGGTTCCGGGGAGCAGTACTTC
CATSRDLGSGEQYF
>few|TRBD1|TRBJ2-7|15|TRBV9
TGTGCCAGCAGCGGAACCGGGACAGGGTACTACGAGCAGTACTTC
CASSGTGTGYYEQYF
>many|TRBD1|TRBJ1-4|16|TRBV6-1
TGTGCCAGCAGTGTAGAACAGGGGACGGGAGTTGAAAAACTGTTTTTT
CASSVEQGTGVEKLFF
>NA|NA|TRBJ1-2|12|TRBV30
TGTGCCTGGACCCCAGGGTCATATGGCTACACCTTC
CAWTPGSYGYTF
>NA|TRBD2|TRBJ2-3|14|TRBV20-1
TGCAGTGCCCATAGCGGGAGGCGCACAGATACGCAGTATTTT
CSAHSGRRTDTQYF
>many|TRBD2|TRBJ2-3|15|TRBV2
TGTGCCAGCAGTCCCCGGACTAGCGGGAGAGATACGCAGTATTTT
CASSPRTSGRDTQYF
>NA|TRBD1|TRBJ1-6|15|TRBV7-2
TGTGCCAGCAGCTTGGCCGGGACAGGGGGTTCACCCCTCCACTTT
CASSLAGTGGSPLHF
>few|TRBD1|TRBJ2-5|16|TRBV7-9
TGTGCCAGCAGCTCTCTAGGGACAGGGGGCCGAGAGACCCAGTACTTC
CASSSLGTGGRETQYF
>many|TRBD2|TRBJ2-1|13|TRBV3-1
TGTGCCGTGAAGCGGGAGTGGGACAATGAGCAGTTCTTC
CAVKREWDNEQFF
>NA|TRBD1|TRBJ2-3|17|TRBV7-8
TGTGCCAGCAGCTTAGACGGGACAGGGGTAGGCACAGATACGCAGTATTTT
CASSLDGTGVGTDTQYF
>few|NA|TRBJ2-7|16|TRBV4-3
TGCGCCAGCAGCCAAGATTCTTCCCGAGGGGTTTACGAGCAGTACTTC
CASSQDSSRGVYEQYF
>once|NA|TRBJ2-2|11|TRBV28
TGTGCCAGCTTAAAGGACGGGGAGCTGTTTTTT
CASLKDGELFF